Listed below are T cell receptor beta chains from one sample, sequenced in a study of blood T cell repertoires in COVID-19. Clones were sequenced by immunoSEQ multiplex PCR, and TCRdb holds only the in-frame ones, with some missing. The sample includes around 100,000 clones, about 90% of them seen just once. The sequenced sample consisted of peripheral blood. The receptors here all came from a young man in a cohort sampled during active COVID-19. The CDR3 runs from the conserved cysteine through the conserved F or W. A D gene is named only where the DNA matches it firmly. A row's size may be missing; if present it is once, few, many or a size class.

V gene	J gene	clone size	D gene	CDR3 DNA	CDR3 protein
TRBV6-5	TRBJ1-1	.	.	TGTGCCAGCAAGCGAGGACACGGAAACACTGAAGCTTTCTTT	CASKRGHGNTEAFF
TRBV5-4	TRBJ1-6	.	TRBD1	TGTGCCAGCAGCTTGGGTGTCAGGGGGGCCCTCCACTTT	CASSLGVRGALHF
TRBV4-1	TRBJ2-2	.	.	TGCGCCAGCAGCCAAACTAGCCAGGAGACCGGGGAGCTGTTTTTT	CASSQTSQETGELFF
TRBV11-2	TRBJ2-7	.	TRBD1	TGTGCCAGCAGCTTGGGTTACTTTTCAAGGGGACAGGTCTCCTACGAGCAGTACTTC	CASSLGYFSRGQVSYEQYF
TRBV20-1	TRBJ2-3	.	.	TGCAGTGCTAGTCCCAGCGGGCAAGTCAGTGACGCAGATACGCAGTATTTT	CSASPSGQVSDADTQYF
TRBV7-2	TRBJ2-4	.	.	TGTGCCAGCAGCTACTACGGAAGTCGAAACATTCAGTACTTC	CASSYYGSRNIQYF
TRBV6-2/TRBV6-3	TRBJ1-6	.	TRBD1	TGTGCCAGCAGTTACTCGAGGACAGGGGCCTATAATTCACCCCTCCACTTT	CASSYSRTGAYNSPLHF
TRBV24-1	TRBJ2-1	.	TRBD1	TGTGCCACCAGTCCGGGACAGGGCTCCAATGAGCAGTTCTTC	CATSPGQGSNEQFF
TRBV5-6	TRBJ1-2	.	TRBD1	TGTGCCAGCAGCGTAATAGGGACAGTAGACTATGGCTACACCTTC	CASSVIGTVDYGYTF
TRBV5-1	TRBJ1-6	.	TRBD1	TGCGCCAGCAGCCCTGGACAGGGAAGCTCCTATAATTCACCCCTCCACTTT	CASSPGQGSSYNSPLHF
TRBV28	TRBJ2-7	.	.	TGTGCCAGCAGTTTAGTGGACAGCTCCTACGAGCAGTACTTC	CASSLVDSSYEQYF
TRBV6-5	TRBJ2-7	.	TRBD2	TGTGCCAGCAGTTACTCGAGGGGACTAGCGGATTTACAGTACTTC	CASSYSRGLADLQYF
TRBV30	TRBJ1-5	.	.	TGTGCCTGGTCCCCACGGGGGGCTACCAATCAGCCCCAGCATTTT	CAWSPRGATNQPQHF
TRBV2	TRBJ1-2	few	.	TGTGCCAGCAACGCGGGCGAGGGTGGCTACACCTTC	CASNAGEGGYTF
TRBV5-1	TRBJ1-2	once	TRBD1	TGCGCCAGCAGCTTGGGGGGACAGGGCCTAACTAACTATGGCTACACCTTC	CASSLGGQGLTNYGYTF
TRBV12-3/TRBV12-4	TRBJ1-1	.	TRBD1	TGTGCCAGCAGTTCCCAACAGGGGGCCGCTTTCTTT	CASSSQQGAAFF
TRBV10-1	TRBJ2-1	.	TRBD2	TGCGCCAGCAGTGAGTCGGCTAGCGGGGGCTATGAGCAGTTCTTC	CASSESASGGYEQFF
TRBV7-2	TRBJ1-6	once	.	TGTGCCAGCAGCTTAGAGGGGGGGCGAGGTTCACCCCTCCACTTT	CASSLEGGRGSPLHF
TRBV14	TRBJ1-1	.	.	TGTGCCAGCAGCCAGGAAAGGGGTACTGAAGCTTTCTTT	CASSQERGTEAFF
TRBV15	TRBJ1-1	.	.	TGTGCCACCAGCAGAGATCTGGGCCCTGAAGCTTTCTTT	CATSRDLGPEAFF
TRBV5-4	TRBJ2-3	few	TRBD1	TGTGCCAGCAGCACGGCGGGACAGGGGAACCGGGATCCGCAGTATTTT	CASSTAGQGNRDPQYF
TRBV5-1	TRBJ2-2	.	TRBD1	TGCGCCAGCCAAGACCTGTTCGGACAGGCGAACACCGGGGAGCTGTTTTTT	CASQDLFGQANTGELFF
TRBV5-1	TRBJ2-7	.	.	TGCGCCAGCAGCTTGTTGGGCCTTTTCGAGCAGTACTTC	CASSLLGLFEQYF
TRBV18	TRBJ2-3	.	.	TGTGCCAGCTCACCCCGGGGGTCTAGCACAGATACGCAGTATTTT	CASSPRGSSTDTQYF
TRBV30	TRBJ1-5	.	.	TGTGCCTGGAGTGCGGGACACGAAAATCAGCCCCAGCATTTT	CAWSAGHENQPQHF
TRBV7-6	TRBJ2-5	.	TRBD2	TGTGCCAGCAGCTTAGGAGCGGGGTTGGGGGAGACCCAGTACTTC	CASSLGAGLGETQYF
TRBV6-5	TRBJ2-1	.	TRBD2	TGTGCCAGCAGGCAGGGACTAGATGAGCAGTTCTTC	CASRQGLDEQFF
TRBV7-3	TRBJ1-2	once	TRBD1	TGTGCCAGCAGCTTGGACAGGTGGGGAGGCTACACCTTC	CASSLDRWGGYTF
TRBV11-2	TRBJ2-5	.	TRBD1	TGTGCCAGCAGCTTAGGGACAGGGGGTGTGCAAGAGACCCAGTACTTC	CASSLGTGGVQETQYF
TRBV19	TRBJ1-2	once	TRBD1	TGTGCCAGTAGTATTGAGGGACAGGGAGCTGGCTACACCTTC	CASSIEGQGAGYTF
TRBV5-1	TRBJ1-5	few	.	TGCGCCAGCAGCTTGGCGGCAGGGGATCAGCCCCAGCATTTT	CASSLAAGDQPQHF
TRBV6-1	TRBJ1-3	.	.	TGTGCCAGCAGTGAAGTGACACCCGGAAACACCATATATTTT	CASSEVTPGNTIYF
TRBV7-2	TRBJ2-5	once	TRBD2	TGTGCCAGCAACCCCGGGCGGGGGGCACGAGAGACCCAGTACTTC	CASNPGRGARETQYF